Presented here are 14 T cell receptor beta chains from one specimen sequenced in a study of shared clonotypes between healthy human individuals. Terminally differentiated effector memory CD45RA+ cells were excluded from the naive CD8 cells, which were CD45RO-negative and positively selected for CCR7. The table came from immunoSEQ multiplex PCR; TCRdb's copy has only in-frame clones and leaves some out. The table has about 2 million clones, approximately 94% seen once. The sequencing input was naive CD8+ T cells sorted from blood. The origin of the receptors is a man younger than 35 in good health.

The chain recombines TRBV6-6 with TRBJ1-2, with D maybe TRBD1 (5 bases). V shed 0 bases and J shed 3 bases, with 14 bases lying between them. CDR1 is MNHNY, CDR2 SVGAGI, per germline (reference sequence). CDR3 length equals 16 residues. CDR3 bases: TGTGCCAGCAGTTACTCGATGGACATAGAACACTATGGCTACACCTTC. Amino acid sequence: CASSYSMDIEHYGYTF.

This clone occurred a few times. The same CDR3 can be traced to other DNA sequences in this sample. This chain uses TRBV27 with TRBJ2-7; D might be TRBD2 (6 bases). The germline V and J ends were trimmed by 2 bases and 2 bases, with 10 bases remaining between them. The CDR3 contains 14 residues. The germline V gene encodes CDR1 MNHEY and CDR2 SMNVEV (reference sequence). The CDR3 DNA follows: TGTGCCAGCAGTTTAATGGGGGGACCCTACGAGCAGTACTTC. It codes for CASSLMGGPYEQYF.

This chain joins TRBV18 and TRBJ2-1, with D possibly TRBD2 on 5 matching bases. V dropped 0 bases and J dropped 1 base, with 10 bases sitting between them. This CDR3 region has 16 residues. The V gene's germline CDR1 is KGHSH and CDR2 LQKENI. CDR3 nucleotides: TGTGCCAGCTCACCACCGTCAGCGGTATCCTACAATGAGCAGTTCTTC. It codes for CASSPPSAVSYNEQFF.

The chain carries TRBV4-3 and TRBJ1-1; 11 bases match TRBD1. With 4 bases clipped from V and 5 bases from J, the junction kept 6 bases outside the gene matches. The CDR3 spans 15 residues. The germline gives CDR1 LGHNA, CDR2 YSLEER. The CDR3 DNA reads TGCGCCAGCAGCCCAACCGGGACAGGGGGGACTGAAGCTTTCTTT. Protein product: CASSPTGTGGTEAFF.

Here the CDR3 DNA reads TGTGCCAGCAGTAAAAGACAGACAGACAATGAGCAGTTCTTC. This encodes CASSKRQTDNEQFF. The chain combines TRBV6-4 with TRBJ2-1; weak D call: TRBD1 (5 bases). Between the trimmed V and J ends, which lost 5 bases and 5 bases, there was a span of 13 bases. The CDR3 totals 14 residues. Germline assignment: CDR1 MRHNA and CDR2 SNTAGT.

V gene TRBV4-1 combines with J gene TRBJ1-4, with D unresolved. V was trimmed by 0 bases and J by 8 bases, leaving 13 bases between them. The CDR3 has 15 residues. Per the germline V gene, CDR1 is MGHRA and CDR2 is YSYEKL. The CDR3 sequence is CASSQEGPPAEKLFF. The CDR3 bases are TGCGCCAGCAGCCAAGAAGGGCCCCCCGCGGAAAAACTGTTTTTT.

On this clone itself: Other DNA variants within this sample encode the same CDR3. The chain combines TRBV7-3 with TRBJ2-1; unclear D gene. V lost 2 bases and J 0 bases, leaving 5 bases between the germline ends. CDR3 size: 14 residues. The V gene's germline CDR1 is SGHTA and CDR2 FQGTGA. Here the CDR3 reads CASSLGSSYNEQFF. The CDR3 region has the DNA TGTGCCAGCAGCTTAGGTAGCTCCTACAATGAGCAGTTCTTC.

CDR3 nucleotides: TGTGCCAGCCTGCTCCAGGGGGGGGGTGATTCACCCCTCCACTTT. This translates into CASLLQGGGDSPLHF. This chain uses TRBV2 with TRBJ1-6; 7 bases match TRBD1. Germline V gene data show CDR1 as SNHLY and CDR2 as FYNNEI. The V gene end was trimmed by 8 bases and the J gene end by 8 bases; junction bases not matched to a gene: 12. The CDR3 sequence is 15 residues long.

This chain joins TRBV19 and TRBJ2-7; TRBD1 might be the D (6 bases). The V and J ends lost 3 bases and 0 bases respectively, with 9 bases between them. This CDR3 has 14 amino acids. Germline CDR1 LNHDA, CDR2 SQIVND (reference sequence). CDR3 bases: TGTGCCAGTAGTATGATGGACAGCTCCTACGAGCAGTACTTC. Residues: CASSMMDSSYEQYF.

This chain connects TRBV6-5 to TRBJ2-1; 7 bases fit TRBD1. J gave up 7 bases and V 0 bases, and 3 bases lay outside the gene matches. Germline V gene sequence: CDR1 MNHEY, CDR2 SVGAGI. The CDR3 is 14 amino acids. In DNA form, the CDR3 reads TGTGCCAGCAGTTACTCAGGGGGCGTAAATGAGCAGTTCTTC. It is translated as CASSYSGGVNEQFF.

The J gene is TRBJ2-7, the V gene TRBV2, with D uncertain. CDR3 length: 14 residues. The V end lost 3 bases, the J end lost 0 bases, and 9 bases lay between the germline ends. The V gene's germline CDR1 is SNHLY and CDR2 FYNNEI. The CDR3, as DNA: TGTGCCAGCAGTGATCCCTGGAACTCCTACGAGCAGTACTTC. Protein product: CASSDPWNSYEQYF.

The rearrangement links TRBV4-1 to TRBJ2-7, with D perhaps TRBD1 (5 bases). In germline, CDR1 is MGHRA, CDR2 YSYEKL. The CDR3 spans 15 residues. The V end lost 1 base, the J end lost 3 bases, and 13 bases lay between the germline ends. This CDR3 reads CASSQVLGLYYEQYF. Written as DNA, the CDR3 is TGCGCCAGCAGCCAAGTATTGGGGCTTTACTACGAGCAGTACTTC.

The genes are TRBV5-1 and TRBJ2-1; 7 nucleotides line up with TRBD2. V was clipped by 5 bases and J by 4 bases; unmatched bases: 12. In germline, CDR1 is SGHRS, CDR2 YFSETQ. The CDR3 contains 16 residues. The DNA for the CDR3 is TGCGCCAGCAGGCCTCGTACCACTAGCGTATACAATGAGCAGTTCTTC. It specifies CASRPRTTSVYNEQFF.

The gene calls are TRBV7-9 and TRBJ1-4; 8 nucleotides agree with TRBD1. The junction had 8 bases not matched to a gene; V was cut back by 6 bases and J by 8 bases. Per the germline V gene, CDR1 is SEHNR and CDR2 is FQNEAQ (reference sequence). The CDR3 is 14 residues long. CDR3 DNA sequence: TGTGCCAGCAGGACGACAGGGGAGGCGGAAAAACTGTTTTTT. Protein: CASRTTGEAEKLFF.